This TCR beta chain originates from a study of blood T cells in healthy people across ages. As to this clonotype: Its target is not known.

For the second PCR, which ran for roughly 6 to 11 cycles, a sample-barcoded 5' primer and a J-beta primer mix were used. TCRdb processed the 5' RACE reads anew with MiXCR; each CDR3 protein has one entry. The sample lists 650,000 to 800,000 distinct CDR3 sequences; about 42% were seen once. The study's findings and limits: Relative to aged donors, long-lived donors carried more naive CD4+ cells and displayed higher diversity.

V was pared by 0 bases and J by 8 bases, with 17 bases between. CDR3 length: 16 residues. Looked up from germline, CDR1 is MNHEY and CDR2 is SMNVEV (reference sequence). Sequencing used blood. The chain links TRBV27 to TRBJ1-3; the D gene is possibly TRBD1 (5 bases). The receptor comes from a man aged 55 to 70 in good health. This CDR3 reads CASSLSGSLGVDTIYF. The CDR3 bases are TGTGCCAGCAGTTTATCAGGGTCCCTGGGGGTGGACACCATATATTTT.